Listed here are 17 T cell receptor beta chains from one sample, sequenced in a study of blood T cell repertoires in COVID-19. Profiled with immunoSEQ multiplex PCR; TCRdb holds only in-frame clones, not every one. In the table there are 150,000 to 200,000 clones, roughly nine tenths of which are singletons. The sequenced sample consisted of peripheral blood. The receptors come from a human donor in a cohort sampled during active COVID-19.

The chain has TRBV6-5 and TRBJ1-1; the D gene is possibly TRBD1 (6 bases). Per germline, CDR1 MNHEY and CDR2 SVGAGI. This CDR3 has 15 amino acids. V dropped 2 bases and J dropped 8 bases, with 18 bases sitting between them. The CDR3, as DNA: TGTGCCAGCAGTTACGCCGCCGGGACACAGATCGAAGCTTTCTTT. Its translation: CASSYAAGTQIEAFF.

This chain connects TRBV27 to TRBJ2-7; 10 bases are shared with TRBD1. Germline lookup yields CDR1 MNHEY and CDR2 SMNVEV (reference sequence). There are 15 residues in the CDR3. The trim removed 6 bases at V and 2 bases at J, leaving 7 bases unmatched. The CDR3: CASSPGTGATYEQYF. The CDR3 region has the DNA TGTGCCAGCAGCCCCGGGACAGGGGCGACCTACGAGCAGTACTTC.

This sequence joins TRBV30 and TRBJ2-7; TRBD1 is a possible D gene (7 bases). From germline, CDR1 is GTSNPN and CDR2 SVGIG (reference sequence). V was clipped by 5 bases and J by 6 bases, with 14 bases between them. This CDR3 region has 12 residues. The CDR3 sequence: CAWGPRGAEQYF. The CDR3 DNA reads TGTGCCTGGGGGCCCAGGGGGGCCGAGCAGTACTTC.

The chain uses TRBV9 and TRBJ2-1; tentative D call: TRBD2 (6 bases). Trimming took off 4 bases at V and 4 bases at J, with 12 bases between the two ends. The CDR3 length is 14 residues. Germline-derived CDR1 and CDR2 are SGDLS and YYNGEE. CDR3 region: CASSPGVSYNEQFF. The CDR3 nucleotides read TGTGCCAGCAGCCCGGGAGTCTCTTACAATGAGCAGTTCTTC.

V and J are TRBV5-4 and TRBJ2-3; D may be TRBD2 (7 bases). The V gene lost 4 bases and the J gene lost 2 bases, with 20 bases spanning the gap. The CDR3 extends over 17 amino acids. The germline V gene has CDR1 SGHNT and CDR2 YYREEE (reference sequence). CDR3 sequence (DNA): TGTGCCAGCAGCCTCCCCTTGTGGGCGGGGGCCACAGATACGCAGTATTTT. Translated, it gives CASSLPLWAGATDTQYF.

As DNA, the CDR3 is TGTGCCAGCAGTTCCAGGGGGACCCTCACTTTCTACGAGCAGTACTTC. This gives the protein CASSSRGTLTFYEQYF. The V call is TRBV6-5, the J call TRBJ2-7, with TRBD1 matching over 7 bases. CDR3 length: 16 residues. Trimming took 4 bases from V and 3 from J; bases not matched to a gene: 12. Germline CDR1 and CDR2: MNHEY and SVGAGI.

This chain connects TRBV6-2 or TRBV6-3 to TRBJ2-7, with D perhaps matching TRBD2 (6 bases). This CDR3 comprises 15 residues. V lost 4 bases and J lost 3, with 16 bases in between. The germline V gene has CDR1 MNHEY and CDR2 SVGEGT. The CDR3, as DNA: TGTGCCAGCAGTTTGGTTTCGGGACTGAACTACGAGCAGTACTTC. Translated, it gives CASSLVSGLNYEQYF.

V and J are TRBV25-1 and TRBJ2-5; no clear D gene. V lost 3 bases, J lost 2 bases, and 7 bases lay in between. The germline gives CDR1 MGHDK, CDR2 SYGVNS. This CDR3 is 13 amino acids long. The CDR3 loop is CASSDLQQETQYF. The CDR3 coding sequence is TGTGCCAGCAGTGATCTCCAGCAAGAGACCCAGTACTTC.

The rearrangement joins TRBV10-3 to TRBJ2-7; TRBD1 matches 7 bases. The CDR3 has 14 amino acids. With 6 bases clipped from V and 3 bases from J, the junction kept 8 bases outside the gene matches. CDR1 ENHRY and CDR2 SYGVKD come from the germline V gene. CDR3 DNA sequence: TGTGCCATCAGCACCACAGGGGTGGGCTACGAGCAGTACTTC. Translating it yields CAISTTGVGYEQYF.

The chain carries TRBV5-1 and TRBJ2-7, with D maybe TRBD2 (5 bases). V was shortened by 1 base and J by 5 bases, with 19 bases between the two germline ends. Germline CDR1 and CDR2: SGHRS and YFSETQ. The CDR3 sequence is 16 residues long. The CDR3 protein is CASSLFGLRDSNEQYF. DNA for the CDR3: TGCGCCAGCAGCTTGTTCGGTTTGAGGGATTCAAACGAGCAGTACTTC.

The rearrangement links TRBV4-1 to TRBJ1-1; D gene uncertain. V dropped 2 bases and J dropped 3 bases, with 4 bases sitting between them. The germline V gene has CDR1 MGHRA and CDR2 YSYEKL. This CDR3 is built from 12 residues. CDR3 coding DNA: TGCGCCAGCAGCCAATTCTACACTGAAGCTTTCTTT. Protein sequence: CASSQFYTEAFF.

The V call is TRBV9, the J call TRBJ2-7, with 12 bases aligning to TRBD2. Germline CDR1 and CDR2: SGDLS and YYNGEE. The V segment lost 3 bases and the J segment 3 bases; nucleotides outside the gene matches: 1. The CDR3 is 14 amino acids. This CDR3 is CASSEGLAGYEQYF. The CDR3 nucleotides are TGTGCCAGCAGCGAGGGACTAGCGGGCTACGAGCAGTACTTC.

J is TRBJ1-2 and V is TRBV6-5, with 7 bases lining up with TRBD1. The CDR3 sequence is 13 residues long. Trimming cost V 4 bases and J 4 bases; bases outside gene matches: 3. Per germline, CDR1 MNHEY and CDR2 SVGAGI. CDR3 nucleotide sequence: TGTGCCAGCAGTTCGACAGGGTTCTATGGCTACACCTTC. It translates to CASSSTGFYGYTF.

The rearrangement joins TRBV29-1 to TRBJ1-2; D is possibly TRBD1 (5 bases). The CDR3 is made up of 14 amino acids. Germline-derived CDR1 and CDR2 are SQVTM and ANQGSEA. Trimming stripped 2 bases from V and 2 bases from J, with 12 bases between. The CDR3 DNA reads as TGCAGCGTTGAACCAGGAAACAGGAACTATGGCTACACCTTC. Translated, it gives CSVEPGNRNYGYTF.

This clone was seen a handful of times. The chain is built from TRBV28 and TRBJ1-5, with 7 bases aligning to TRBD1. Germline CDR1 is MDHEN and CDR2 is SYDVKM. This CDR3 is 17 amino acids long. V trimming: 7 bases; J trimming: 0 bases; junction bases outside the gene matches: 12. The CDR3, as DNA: TGTGCCAGCACCCCGGCAGGGGGATTCAATAGCAATCAGCCCCAGCATTTT. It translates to CASTPAGGFNSNQPQHF.

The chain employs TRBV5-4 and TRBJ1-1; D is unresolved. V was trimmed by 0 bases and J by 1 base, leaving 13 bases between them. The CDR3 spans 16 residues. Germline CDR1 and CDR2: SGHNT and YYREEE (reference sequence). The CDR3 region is CASSLAFKRRNTEAFF. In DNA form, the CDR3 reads TGTGCCAGCAGCTTGGCCTTTAAGCGGCGGAACACTGAAGCTTTCTTT.

The CDR3 here is CASSRPSSYEQYF. The CDR3 nucleotides read TGTGCCAGTAGTAGGCCAAGCTCCTACGAGCAGTACTTC. The chain is built from TRBV19 and TRBJ2-7; D ambiguous. The CDR3 consists of 13 residues. Germline values: CDR1 LNHDA, CDR2 SQIVND (reference sequence). Trimming removed 4 bases from V and 0 bases from J, with 7 bases in between.